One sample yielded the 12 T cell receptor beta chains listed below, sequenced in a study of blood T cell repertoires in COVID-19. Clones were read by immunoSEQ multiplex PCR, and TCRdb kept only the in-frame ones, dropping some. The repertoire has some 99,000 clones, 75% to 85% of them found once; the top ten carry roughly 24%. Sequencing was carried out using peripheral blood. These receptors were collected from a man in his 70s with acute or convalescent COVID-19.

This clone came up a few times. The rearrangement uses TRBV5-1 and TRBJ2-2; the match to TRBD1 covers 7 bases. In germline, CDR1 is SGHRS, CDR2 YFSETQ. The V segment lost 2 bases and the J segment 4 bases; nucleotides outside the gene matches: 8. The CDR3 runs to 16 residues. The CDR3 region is CASSFSGTAGTGELFF. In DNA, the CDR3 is TGCGCCAGCAGCTTTTCTGGGACAGCAGGCACCGGGGAGCTGTTTTTT.

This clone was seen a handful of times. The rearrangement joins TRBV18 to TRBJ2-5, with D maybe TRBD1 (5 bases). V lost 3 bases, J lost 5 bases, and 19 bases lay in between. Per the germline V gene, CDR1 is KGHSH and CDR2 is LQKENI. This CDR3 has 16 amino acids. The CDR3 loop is CASSPNRQPGRETQYF. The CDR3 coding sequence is TGTGCCAGCTCACCTAATCGACAGCCAGGTAGGGAGACCCAGTACTTC.

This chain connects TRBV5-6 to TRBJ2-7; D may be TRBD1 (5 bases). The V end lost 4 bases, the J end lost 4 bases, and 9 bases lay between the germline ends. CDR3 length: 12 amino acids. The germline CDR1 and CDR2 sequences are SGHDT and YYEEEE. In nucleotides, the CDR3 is TGTGCCAGCAGCCCGCAGGGTTACGAGCAGTACTTC. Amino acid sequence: CASSPQGYEQYF.

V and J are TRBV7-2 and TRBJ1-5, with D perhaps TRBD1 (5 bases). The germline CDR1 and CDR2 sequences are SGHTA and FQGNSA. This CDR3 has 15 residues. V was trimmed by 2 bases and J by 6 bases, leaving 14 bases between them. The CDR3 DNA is TGTGCCAGCAGCTTAAATCGAGATGGGGCTCAGCCCCAGCATTTT. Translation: CASSLNRDGAQPQHF.

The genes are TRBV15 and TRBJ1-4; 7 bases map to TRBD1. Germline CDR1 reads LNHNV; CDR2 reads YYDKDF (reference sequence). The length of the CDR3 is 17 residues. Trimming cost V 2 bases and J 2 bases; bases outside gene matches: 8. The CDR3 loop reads CATSRRRTGTTNEKLFF. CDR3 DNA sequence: TGTGCCACCAGCAGACGTCGGACAGGCACCACTAATGAAAAACTGTTTTTT.

DNA of the CDR3: TGTGCCAGCAGCCGCGGGGAGGGATCCTACGAGCAGTACTTC. Its protein is CASSRGEGSYEQYF. The gene calls are TRBV5-4 and TRBJ2-7, with 7 bases that match TRBD2. Losses at the gene ends were 4 bases for V and 1 base for J; bases not matched to a gene: 5. Germline assignment: CDR1 SGHNT and CDR2 YYREEE (reference sequence). This CDR3 spans 14 amino acids.

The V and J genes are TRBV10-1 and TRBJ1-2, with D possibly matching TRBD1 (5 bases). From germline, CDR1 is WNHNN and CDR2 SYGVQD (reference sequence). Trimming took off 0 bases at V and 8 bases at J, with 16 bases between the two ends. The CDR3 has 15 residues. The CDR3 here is CASSESGGGRPGYTF. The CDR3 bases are TGCGCCAGCAGTGAGTCGGGGGGGGGACGCCCGGGCTACACCTTC.

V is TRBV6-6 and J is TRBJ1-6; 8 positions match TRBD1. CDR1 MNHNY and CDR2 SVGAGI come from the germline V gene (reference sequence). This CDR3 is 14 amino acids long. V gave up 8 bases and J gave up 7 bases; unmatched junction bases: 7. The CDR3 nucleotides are TGTGCCAGCGGACGGACAGGGAGCAATTCACCCCTCCACTTT. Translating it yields CASGRTGSNSPLHF.

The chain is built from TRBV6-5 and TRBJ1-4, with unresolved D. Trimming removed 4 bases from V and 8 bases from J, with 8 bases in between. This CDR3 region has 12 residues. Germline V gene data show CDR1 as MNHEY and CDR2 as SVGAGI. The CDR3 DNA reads TGTGCCAGCAGTTCGCCTCAGGAAAAACTGTTTTTT. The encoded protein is CASSSPQEKLFF.

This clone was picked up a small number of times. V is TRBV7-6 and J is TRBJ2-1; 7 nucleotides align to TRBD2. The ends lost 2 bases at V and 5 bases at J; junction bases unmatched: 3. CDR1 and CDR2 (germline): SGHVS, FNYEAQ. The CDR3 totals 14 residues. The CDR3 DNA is TGTGCCAGCAGCTTATTCGCGGGGGACAATGAGCAGTTCTTC. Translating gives CASSLFAGDNEQFF.

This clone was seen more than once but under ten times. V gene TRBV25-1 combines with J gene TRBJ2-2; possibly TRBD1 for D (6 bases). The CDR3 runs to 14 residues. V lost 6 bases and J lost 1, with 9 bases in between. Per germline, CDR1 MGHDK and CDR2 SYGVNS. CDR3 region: CASSPGQNTGELFF. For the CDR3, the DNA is TGTGCCAGCAGCCCGGGACAGAACACCGGGGAGCTGTTTTTT. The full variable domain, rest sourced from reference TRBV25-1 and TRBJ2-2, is EADIYQTPRYLVIGTGKKITLECSQTMGHDKMYWYQQDPGMELHLIHYSYGVNSTEKGDLSSESTVSRIRTEHFPLTLESARPSHTSQYLCASSPGQNTGELFFGEGSRLTVL.

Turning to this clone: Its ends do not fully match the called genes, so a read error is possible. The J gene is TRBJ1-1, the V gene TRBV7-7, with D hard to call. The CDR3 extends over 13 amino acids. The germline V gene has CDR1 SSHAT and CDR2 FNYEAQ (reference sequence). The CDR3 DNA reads TGTGCTAGCAGCTTAGGGAGGAACACTGAAGCTTTCTTT. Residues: CASSLGRNTEAFF.